This T cell receptor (beta chain) appears in the sequencing data of a study of regulatory T cells in long-lasting Graves disease. Study summary: Persistence in Graves' disease denoted antithyroid drug use beyond 5 years alongside positive TSH receptor antibodies.

Germline V lookup: CDR1 SQVTM, CDR2 ANQGSEA. This CDR3 spans 15 amino acids. J gave up 0 bases and V 4 bases, and 2 bases lay outside the gene matches. Time point reported: persistent/refractory GD, antithyroid drugs over 5 years with positive TRAb. Making the TCR library involved RNA that had been extracted from PBMCs. Study-wide results and caveats: Newly diagnosed patients had higher TCR diversity than persistent Graves' patients did. There was favoring of TRBV28, TRBJ1-2 and TRBJ2-5 in persistent disease.

Arm-PCR of CDR3 regions with iRepertoire HTBI primers generated TCR beta libraries. In the study's own analysis: The samples yielded 62 TRBV and roughly 15 TRBJ segments. MiXCR, run by TCRdb on the multiplex PCR reads, gives a single entry per CDR3 protein. For this entry, the V and J calls and clone size follow TCRdb and not the study's own pipeline. The sample holds about 470,000 distinct CDR3 sequences, around 21% seen once. A word on this clonotype: The antigen is not known.

This sequence joins TRBV29-1 and TRBJ2-7; 14 nucleotides agree with TRBD2. This receptor was identified in a female donor with Graves disease. Material: peripheral blood mononuclear cells (PBMCs), obtained when the disease was refractory, from a patient treated with antithyroid drugs. The CDR3 is CSVGGTSGSSYEQYF. The CDR3 region has the DNA TGCAGCGTTGGAGGGACTAGCGGGAGCTCCTACGAGCAGTACTTC.